Included here is one TCR beta chain sequence, with context. Its antigen remains unknown. These data originate in a study of CD4 T cells in relation to SARS-CoV-2 and coronaviruses. Study-wide results and caveats: In around 67% of donors, memory CD4+ clonotypes crossrecognized SARS-CoV-2 and at least one common cold coronavirus spike.

The unexposed donors gave CD4+ T cells in about 2010-2019, prior to COVID-19. After less than 11 days of culture, CD4+ T cells were isolated. Cells permitting, SARS-CoV-2 S/N and four cold-coronavirus spikes were tested on unexposed-donor CD4+ T cells. Cultures received half-medium IL-2 refreshes on days 3 and 7. This CDR3 is 15 amino acids long. From germline, CDR1 is GTSNPN and CDR2 SVGIG (reference sequence). Losses at the gene ends were 7 bases for V and 2 bases for J; bases not matched to a gene: 8. Profiling relied on immunoSEQ multiplex PCR, and the TCRdb table lists in-frame clones only, not all of them. The sample lists 15,000 or so clones, around 76% occurring once.

Sequencing was done on a sample of CD4+ T cells from PBMCs, cultured in vitro. The receptor was isolated from a human donor in good health. The chain joins TRBV30 to TRBJ2-1; TRBD2 aligns across 10 bases. The CDR3 DNA reads TGTGCCTTTCCCTTAGCGGGGGGTACCTACAATGAGCAGTTCTTC. Residues: CAFPLAGGTYNEQFF. The full variable domain, its missing parts supplied by reference TRBV30 and TRBJ2-1, is SQTIHQWPATLVQPVGSPLSLECTVEGTSNPNLYWYRQAAGRGLQLLFYSVGIGQISSEVPQNLSASRPQDRQFILSSKKLLLSDSGFYLCAFPLAGGTYNEQFFGPGTRLTVL.